This T cell receptor beta chain was found in a study of CD8 T cells in ankylosing spondylitis (dated by TCRdb to the late 2010s). For context, the study as a whole: The study set out to find disease-linked TCR variants by profiling T cell receptor beta repertoires in ankylosing spondylitis patients and healthy donors. Peripheral blood was sampled, and synovial fluid was additionally collected from ankylosing spondylitis patients. The full study cohort comprised 25 ankylosing spondylitis patients and roughly 110 healthy donors.

Ends trimmed: V by 0 bases, J by 5 bases; bases unmatched to a gene: 3. The CDR3 has 14 amino acids, counting the end cysteine and phenylalanine. The CDR3 DNA has 42 bases and is translated from base 1. Taken from the germline V gene, the CDR1 and CDR2 loops are SGHRS and YFSETQ. The sample was run on an Illumina HiSeq 2500. Quantitative 5'-RACE with molecular barcodes was used to prepare TCR beta libraries. The published analysis was carried out like this. A new computational method, built on a probabilistic model of VDJ rearrangement, was used to identify disease-linked TCR variants. TCRdb redid the processing of the public reads, applying fastp at Q25 and MiXCR, and retained in-frame beta chains. Merged by CDR3 protein, the rows form single entries marked with the most common genes and DNA. What appears here as the V and J calls and clone size reflects TCRdb's work, not the paper's. This sample has about 240,000 distinct CDR3 sequences in its table, and around 7.8% of those were observed once. About 6.8% of the sample lies in the top ten.

Points the paper makes about the study in general: The disease-linked clones had a CD8+ phenotype and were found at relatively low frequencies in peripheral blood. The disease-linked clones were reported as significantly enriched in matched synovial fluid samples from ankylosing spondylitis patients. Some TCR beta motif variants had previously been reported in synovial fluid and blood of reactive arthritis patients, which suggested common disease-initiation mechanisms. A TCR beta motif of several highly homologous amino acid variants appeared characteristic of blood from ankylosing spondylitis patients.

Ten or more counts support this clonotype. Its cognate antigen has yet to be identified. The input lacks base qualities; no much larger clone sits a single base away. The chain was built from TRBV5-1 and TRBJ1-2; the central 8 bases match TRBD1. This clonotype originated in a male donor with ankylosing spondylitis or in good health (not recorded which). The sequencing input was blood, either unsorted or a sorted T cell fraction (not recorded which). CDR3 loop: CASSLGQGWYGYTF. The DNA sequence is given as TGCGCCAGCAGCTTGGGACAGGGGTGGTATGGCTACACCTTC.